The sequence of this TCR beta chain was determined in a study of T cell changes during pregnancy in multiple sclerosis. Assay used: immunoSEQ multiplex PCR; TCRdb lists only in-frame clones, some missing. The sample holds 55,000 to 75,000 clones, 90% to 95% seen once. This CDR3 has 13 residues. The ends lost 8 bases at V and 4 bases at J; junction bases unmatched: 5. Germline V lookup: CDR1 LNHDA, CDR2 SQIVND (reference sequence). The sample in question was peripheral blood, obtained in the third trimester of pregnancy. The rearrangement joins TRBV19 to TRBJ2-7; 10 nucleotides match TRBD1. The source of this sequence is a female donor in good health, enrolled as a control in a pregnancy study. The CDR3 is CASGQGDLYEQYF. Here the CDR3 DNA reads TGTGCCAGTGGACAGGGGGACCTGTACGAGCAGTACTTC.